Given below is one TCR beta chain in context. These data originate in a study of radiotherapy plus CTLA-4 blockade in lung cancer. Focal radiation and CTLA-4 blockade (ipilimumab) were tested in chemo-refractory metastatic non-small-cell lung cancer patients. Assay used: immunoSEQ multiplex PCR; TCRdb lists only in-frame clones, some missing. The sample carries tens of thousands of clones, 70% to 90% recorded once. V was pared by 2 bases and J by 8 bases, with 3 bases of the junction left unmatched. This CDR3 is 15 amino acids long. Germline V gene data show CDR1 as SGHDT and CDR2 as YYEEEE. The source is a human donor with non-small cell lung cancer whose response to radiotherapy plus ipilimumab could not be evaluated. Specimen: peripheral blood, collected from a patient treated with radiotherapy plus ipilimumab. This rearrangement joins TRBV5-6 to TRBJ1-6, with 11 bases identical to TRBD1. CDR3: CASSFPGQGDSPLHF. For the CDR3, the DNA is TGTGCCAGCAGCTTCCCGGGACAGGGGGATTCACCCCTCCACTTT.